The 9 T cell receptor beta chains below all came from one sample that was sequenced in a study of T cell clones after liver transplantation. TCRdb's copy holds only in-frame clones and misses some; the assay was immunoSEQ multiplex PCR. The sample lists about 75,000 clones, approximately 81% occurring once. The specimen was CD4+ T cells from blood, collected about 50 months after liver transplant. These receptor sequences come from a human patient who received a liver transplant. These T cells may partly come from the graft donor.

V usage is TRBV5-1 and J usage is TRBJ1-1; possibly TRBD1 for D (5 bases). V lost 0 bases and J 11 bases, leaving 14 bases between the germline ends. This CDR3 has 13 amino acids. Per the germline V gene, CDR1 is SGHRS and CDR2 is YFSETQ. The CDR3 DNA reads as TGCGCCAGCAGCTTGGTCCGAGGGAGGGACGCTTTCTTT. Protein: CASSLVRGRDAFF.

The chain has TRBV2 and TRBJ1-3, with D possibly TRBD1 on 5 matching bases. The CDR3 totals 14 residues. Germline values: CDR1 SNHLY, CDR2 FYNNEI. V was pared by 5 bases and J by 2 bases, with 10 bases between. CDR3 nucleotide sequence: TGTGCCAGCAGTCCCGACAGAGCTGGAAACACCATATATTTT. Its protein is CASSPDRAGNTIYF.

The chain uses TRBV7-3 and TRBJ2-5; TRBD2 matches 7 bases. V gave up 5 bases and J gave up 5 bases; unmatched junction bases: 8. The CDR3 contains 14 residues. In germline, CDR1 is SGHTA, CDR2 FQGTGA. The CDR3 protein is CASSPSSGSETQYF. The CDR3 DNA is TGTGCCAGCAGCCCCTCTAGCGGTTCGGAGACCCAGTACTTC.

This rearrangement joins TRBV7-9 to TRBJ1-6; D is undetermined. CDR3 length: 14 amino acids. V lost 3 bases, J lost 4 bases, and 7 bases lay in between. Germline V gene data show CDR1 as SEHNR and CDR2 as FQNEAQ (reference sequence). The CDR3 DNA reads as TGTGCCAGCAGCTTCGAAGGTTATAATTCACCCCTCCACTTT. Encoded protein: CASSFEGYNSPLHF.

This sequence joins TRBV2 and TRBJ2-5; 8 nucleotides match TRBD2. The trim removed 8 bases at V and 5 bases at J, leaving 10 bases unmatched. This CDR3 is 14 amino acids long. Germline V gene lookup returns CDR1 SNHLY and CDR2 FYNNEI. The CDR3 is CASGAGGSGETQYF. The CDR3 nucleotides are TGTGCCAGCGGTGCGGGGGGTTCCGGGGAGACCCAGTACTTC.

V gene TRBV5-4 combines with J gene TRBJ1-3, with D possibly matching TRBD1 (6 bases). The CDR3 has 14 residues. CDR1 SGHNT and CDR2 YYREEE come from the germline V gene (reference sequence). V lost 1 base to trimming and J lost 4 bases, with 9 bases between them. Here the CDR3 DNA reads TGTGCCAGCAGCTTGACAGGGAAAGGAAACACCATATATTTT. Its translation: CASSLTGKGNTIYF.

The chain recombines TRBV2 with TRBJ1-1; D perhaps matches TRBD1 (5 bases). Germline CDR1 and CDR2: SNHLY and FYNNEI. The V end lost 4 bases, the J end lost 2 bases, and 8 bases lay between the germline ends. The CDR3 has 13 residues. This CDR3 reads CASSGQINTEAFF. As DNA, the CDR3 is TGTGCCAGCAGTGGACAGATTAACACTGAAGCTTTCTTT.

The chain is built from TRBV7-2 and TRBJ1-5; TRBD1 matches at 10 bases. This CDR3 contains 15 residues. Germline V lookup: CDR1 SGHTA, CDR2 FQGNSA. V was clipped by 3 bases and J by 4 bases; unmatched bases: 3. The CDR3 protein is CASSLGQGWNQPQHF. Written as DNA, the CDR3 is TGTGCCAGCAGCTTGGGACAGGGGTGGAATCAGCCCCAGCATTTT.

The chain links TRBV9 to TRBJ2-7; 10 positions agree with TRBD2. The CDR3 is 14 amino acids. Germline CDR1 SGDLS, CDR2 YYNGEE. The ends lost 0 bases at V and 4 bases at J; junction bases unmatched: 1. In DNA, the CDR3 is TGTGCCAGCAGCGTAGGTAGCGGGGGGTACGAGCAGTACTTC. Translating it yields CASSVGSGGYEQYF.